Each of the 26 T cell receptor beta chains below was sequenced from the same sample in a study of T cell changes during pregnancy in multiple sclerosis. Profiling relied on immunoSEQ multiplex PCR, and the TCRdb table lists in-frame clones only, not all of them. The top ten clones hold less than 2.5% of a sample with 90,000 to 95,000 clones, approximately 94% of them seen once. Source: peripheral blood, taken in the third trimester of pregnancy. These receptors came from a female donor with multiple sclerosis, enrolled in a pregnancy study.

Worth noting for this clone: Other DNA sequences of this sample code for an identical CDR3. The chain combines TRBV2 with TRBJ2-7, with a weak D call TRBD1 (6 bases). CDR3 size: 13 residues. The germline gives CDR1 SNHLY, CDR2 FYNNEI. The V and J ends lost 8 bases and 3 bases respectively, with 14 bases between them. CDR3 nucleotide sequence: TGTGCCAGCTCCCGGGACATTAACTACGAGCAGTACTTC. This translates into CASSRDINYEQYF.

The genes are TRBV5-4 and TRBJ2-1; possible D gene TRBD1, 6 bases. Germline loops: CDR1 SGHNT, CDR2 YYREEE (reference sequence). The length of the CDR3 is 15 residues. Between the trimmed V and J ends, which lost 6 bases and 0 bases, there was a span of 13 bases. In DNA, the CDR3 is TGTGCCAGCACCGGGACACCGAGCTCCTACAATGAGCAGTTCTTC. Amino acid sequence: CASTGTPSSYNEQFF.

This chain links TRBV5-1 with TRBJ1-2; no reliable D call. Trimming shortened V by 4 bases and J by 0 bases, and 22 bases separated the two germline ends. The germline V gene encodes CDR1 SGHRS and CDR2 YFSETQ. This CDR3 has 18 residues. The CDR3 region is CASSGELKTGKANYGYTF. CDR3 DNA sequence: TGCGCCAGCAGCGGGGAACTGAAAACGGGGAAAGCTAACTATGGCTACACCTTC.

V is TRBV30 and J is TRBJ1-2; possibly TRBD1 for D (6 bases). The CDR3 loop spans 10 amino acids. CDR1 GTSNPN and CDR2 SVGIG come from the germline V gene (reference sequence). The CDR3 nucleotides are TGTGCTATGGACAGCTATGGCTACACCTTC. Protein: CAMDSYGYTF.

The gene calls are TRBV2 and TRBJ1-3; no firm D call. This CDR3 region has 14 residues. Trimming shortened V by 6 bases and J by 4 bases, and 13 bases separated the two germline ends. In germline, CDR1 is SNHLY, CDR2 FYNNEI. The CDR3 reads CASRTDIGGNTIYF. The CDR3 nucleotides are TGTGCCAGCAGAACCGACATAGGCGGAAACACCATATATTTT. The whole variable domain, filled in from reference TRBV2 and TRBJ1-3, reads EPEVTQTPSHQVTQMGQEVILRCVPISNHLYFYWYRQILGQKVEFLVSFYNNEISEKSEIFDDQFSVERPDGSNFTLKIRSTKLEDSAMYFCASRTDIGGNTIYFGEGSWLTVV.

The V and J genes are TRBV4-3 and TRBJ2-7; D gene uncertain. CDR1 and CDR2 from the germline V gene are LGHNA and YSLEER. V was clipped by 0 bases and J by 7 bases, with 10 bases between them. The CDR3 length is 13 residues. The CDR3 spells CASSQERLTEQYF. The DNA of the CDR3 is TGCGCCAGCAGCCAAGAAAGACTCACAGAGCAGTACTTC.

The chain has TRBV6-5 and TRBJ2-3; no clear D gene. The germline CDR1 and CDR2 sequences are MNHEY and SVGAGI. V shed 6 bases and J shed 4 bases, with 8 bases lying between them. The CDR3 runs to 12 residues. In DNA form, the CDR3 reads TGTGCCAGCAGCTCTAGTTCAGATACGCAGTATTTT. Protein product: CASSSSSDTQYF.

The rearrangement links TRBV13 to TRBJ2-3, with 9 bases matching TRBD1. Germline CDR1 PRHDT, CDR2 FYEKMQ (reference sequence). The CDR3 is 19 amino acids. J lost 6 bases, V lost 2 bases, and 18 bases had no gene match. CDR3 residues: CASSLIFDVRDRVSDTQYF. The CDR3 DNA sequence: TGTGCCAGCAGCTTAATATTCGACGTACGGGACAGGGTTAGTGATACGCAGTATTTT.

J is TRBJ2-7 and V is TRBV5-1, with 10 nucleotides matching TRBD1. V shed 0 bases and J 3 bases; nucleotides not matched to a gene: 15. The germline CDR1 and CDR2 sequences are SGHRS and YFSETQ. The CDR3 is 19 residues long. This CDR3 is CASSLGSFSDRGKNYEQYF. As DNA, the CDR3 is TGCGCCAGCAGCTTGGGGTCTTTTTCGGACAGGGGGAAAAACTACGAGCAGTACTTC.

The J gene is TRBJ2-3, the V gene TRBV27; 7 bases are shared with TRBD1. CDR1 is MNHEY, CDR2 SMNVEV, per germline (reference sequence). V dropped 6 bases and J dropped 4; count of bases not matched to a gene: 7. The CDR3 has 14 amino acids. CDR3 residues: CASSSRGRPDTQYF. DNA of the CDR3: TGTGCCAGCAGCTCAAGGGGGCGCCCAGATACGCAGTATTTT.

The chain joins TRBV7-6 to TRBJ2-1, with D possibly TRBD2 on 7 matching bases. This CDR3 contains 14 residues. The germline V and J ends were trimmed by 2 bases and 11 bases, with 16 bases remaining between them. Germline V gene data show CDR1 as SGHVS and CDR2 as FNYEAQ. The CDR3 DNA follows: TGTGCCAGCAGCTTAAGGGGGGGCAGACCAAAGCAGTTCTTC. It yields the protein CASSLRGGRPKQFF.

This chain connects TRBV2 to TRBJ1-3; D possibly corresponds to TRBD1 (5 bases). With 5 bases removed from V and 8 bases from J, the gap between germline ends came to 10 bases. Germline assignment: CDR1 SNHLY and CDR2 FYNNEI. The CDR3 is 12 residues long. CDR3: CASSTDSHTIYF. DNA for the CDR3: TGTGCCAGCAGTACAGACAGTCACACCATATATTTT.

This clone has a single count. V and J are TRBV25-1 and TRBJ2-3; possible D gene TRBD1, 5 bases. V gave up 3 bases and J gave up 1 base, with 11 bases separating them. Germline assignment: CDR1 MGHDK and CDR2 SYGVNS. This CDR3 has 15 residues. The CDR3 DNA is TGTGCCAGCAGTGAGTTCAGGGTGGGCACAGATACGCAGTATTTT. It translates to CASSEFRVGTDTQYF.

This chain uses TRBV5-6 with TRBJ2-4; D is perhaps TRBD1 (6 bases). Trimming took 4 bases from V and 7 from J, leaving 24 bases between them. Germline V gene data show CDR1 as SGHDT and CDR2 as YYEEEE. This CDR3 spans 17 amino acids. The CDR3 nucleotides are TGTGCCAGCAGCCCTCGGGGCTCAGGGGCCCCGTCCAACATTCAGTACTTC. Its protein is CASSPRGSGAPSNIQYF.

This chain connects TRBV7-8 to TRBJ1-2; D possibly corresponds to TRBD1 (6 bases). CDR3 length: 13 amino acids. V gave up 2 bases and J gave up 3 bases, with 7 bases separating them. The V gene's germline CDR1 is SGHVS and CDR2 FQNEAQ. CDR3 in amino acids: CASSLNRDYGYTF. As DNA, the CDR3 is TGTGCCAGCAGCTTAAACAGGGACTATGGCTACACCTTC.

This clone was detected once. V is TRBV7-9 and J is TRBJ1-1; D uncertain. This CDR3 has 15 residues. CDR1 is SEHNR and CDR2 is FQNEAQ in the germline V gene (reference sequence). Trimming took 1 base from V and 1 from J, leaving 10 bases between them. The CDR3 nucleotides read TGTGCCAGCAGCTTAGGGGAGTGGAGGAACACTGAAGCTTTCTTT. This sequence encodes CASSLGEWRNTEAFF. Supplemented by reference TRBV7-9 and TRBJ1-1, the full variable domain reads DTGVSQNPRHKITKRGQNVTFRCDPISEHNRLYWYRQTLGQGPEFLTYFQNEAQLEKSRLLSDRFSAERPKGSFSTLEIQRTEQGDSAMYLCASSLGEWRNTEAFFGQGTRLTVV.

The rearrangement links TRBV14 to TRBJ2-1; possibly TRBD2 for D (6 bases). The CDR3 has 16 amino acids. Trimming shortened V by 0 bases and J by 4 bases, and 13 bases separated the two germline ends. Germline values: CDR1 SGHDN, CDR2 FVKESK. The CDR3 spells CASSQEGGGAYNEQFF. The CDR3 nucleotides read TGTGCCAGCAGCCAAGAGGGAGGAGGGGCTTACAATGAGCAGTTCTTC.

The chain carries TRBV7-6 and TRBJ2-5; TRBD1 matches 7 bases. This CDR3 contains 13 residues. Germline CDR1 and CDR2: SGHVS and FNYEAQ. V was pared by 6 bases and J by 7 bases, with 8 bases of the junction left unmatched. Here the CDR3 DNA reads TGTGCCAGCAGATACGGGACAGAGGGGACCCAGTACTTC. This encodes CASRYGTEGTQYF.

In DNA form, the CDR3 reads TGTGCCAGCAGTCGGGAGGAGCAGATTTATGGCTACACCTTC. Its translation is CASSREEQIYGYTF. The V and J genes are TRBV28 and TRBJ1-2; D is uncertain. This CDR3 region has 14 residues. Germline CDR1 reads MDHEN; CDR2 reads SYDVKM. V was cut by 5 bases and J by 5 bases, with 15 bases left in between.

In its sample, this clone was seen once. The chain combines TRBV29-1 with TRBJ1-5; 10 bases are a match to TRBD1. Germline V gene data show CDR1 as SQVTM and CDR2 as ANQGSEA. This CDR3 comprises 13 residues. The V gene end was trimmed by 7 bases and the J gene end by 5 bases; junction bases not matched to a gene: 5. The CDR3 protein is CSARGTGDQPQHF. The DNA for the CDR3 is TGCAGCGCTCGAGGGACAGGGGATCAGCCCCAGCATTTT.

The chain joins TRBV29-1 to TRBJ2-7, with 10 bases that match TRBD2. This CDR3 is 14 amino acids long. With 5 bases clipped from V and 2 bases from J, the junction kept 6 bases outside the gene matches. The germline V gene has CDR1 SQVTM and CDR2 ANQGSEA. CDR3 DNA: TGCAGCGTTAGGGAACTAGCGGGAACCTACGAGCAGTACTTC. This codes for CSVRELAGTYEQYF.

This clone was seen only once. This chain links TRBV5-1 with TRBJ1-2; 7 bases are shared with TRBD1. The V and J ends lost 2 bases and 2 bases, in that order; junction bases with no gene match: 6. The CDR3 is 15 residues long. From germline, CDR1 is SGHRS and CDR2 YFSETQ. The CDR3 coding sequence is TGCGCCAGCAGCTTACGACAGGGCAACAACTATGGCTACACCTTC. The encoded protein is CASSLRQGNNYGYTF.

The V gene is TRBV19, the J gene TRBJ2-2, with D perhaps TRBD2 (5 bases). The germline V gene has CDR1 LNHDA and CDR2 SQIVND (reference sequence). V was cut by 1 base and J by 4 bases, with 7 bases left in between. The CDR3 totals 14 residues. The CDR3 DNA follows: TGTGCCAGTAGTATAGGGACTTCCACCGGGGAGCTGTTTTTT. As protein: CASSIGTSTGELFF.

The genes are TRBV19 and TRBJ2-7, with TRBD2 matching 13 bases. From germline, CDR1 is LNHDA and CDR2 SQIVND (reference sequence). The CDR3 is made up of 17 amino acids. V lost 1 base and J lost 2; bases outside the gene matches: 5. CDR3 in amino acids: CASSIGTSGSYAYEQYF. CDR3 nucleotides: TGTGCCAGTAGTATAGGGACTAGCGGGAGTTACGCCTACGAGCAGTACTTC.

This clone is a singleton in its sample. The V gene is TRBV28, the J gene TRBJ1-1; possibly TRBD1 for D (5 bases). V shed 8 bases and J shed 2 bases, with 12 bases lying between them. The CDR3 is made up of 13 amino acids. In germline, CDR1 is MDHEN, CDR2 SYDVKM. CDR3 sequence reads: CASGRGSNTEAFF. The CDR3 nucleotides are TGTGCCAGCGGGCGGGGGTCAAACACTGAAGCTTTCTTT.

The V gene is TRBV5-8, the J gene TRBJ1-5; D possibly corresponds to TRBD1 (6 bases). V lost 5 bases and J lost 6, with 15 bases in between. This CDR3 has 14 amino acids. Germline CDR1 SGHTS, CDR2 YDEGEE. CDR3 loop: CASSYTGSAQPQHF. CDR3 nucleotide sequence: TGTGCCAGCAGTTATACAGGGTCCGCTCAGCCCCAGCATTTT.